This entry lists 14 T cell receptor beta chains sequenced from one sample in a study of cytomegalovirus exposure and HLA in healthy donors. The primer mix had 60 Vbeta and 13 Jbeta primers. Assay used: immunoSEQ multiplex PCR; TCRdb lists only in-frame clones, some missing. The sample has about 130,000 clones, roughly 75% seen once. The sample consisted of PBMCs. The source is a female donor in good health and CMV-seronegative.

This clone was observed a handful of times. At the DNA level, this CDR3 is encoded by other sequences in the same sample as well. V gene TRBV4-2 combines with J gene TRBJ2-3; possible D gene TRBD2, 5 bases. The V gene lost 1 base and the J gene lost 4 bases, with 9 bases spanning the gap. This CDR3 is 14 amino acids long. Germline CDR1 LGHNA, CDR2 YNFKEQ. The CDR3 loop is CASSQGDSADTQYF. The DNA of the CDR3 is TGTGCCAGCAGCCAAGGGGATAGCGCAGATACGCAGTATTTT.

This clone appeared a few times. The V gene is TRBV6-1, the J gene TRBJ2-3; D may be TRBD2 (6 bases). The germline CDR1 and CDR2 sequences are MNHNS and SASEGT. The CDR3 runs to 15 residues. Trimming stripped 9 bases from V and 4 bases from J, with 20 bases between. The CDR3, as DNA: TGTGCCAGTTGGGGGGACCCTCGGGTCGCAGATACGCAGTATTTT. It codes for CASWGDPRVADTQYF.

The CDR3 coding sequence is TGTGCCAGCAGTGAGACTAGCGGGAGCTCCTACGAGCAGTACTTC. Residues: CASSETSGSSYEQYF. This chain connects TRBV2 to TRBJ2-7; 12 nucleotides align to TRBD2. The CDR3 is made up of 15 amino acids. Germline CDR1 SNHLY, CDR2 FYNNEI. J gave up 0 bases and V 3 bases, and 0 bases lay outside the gene matches.

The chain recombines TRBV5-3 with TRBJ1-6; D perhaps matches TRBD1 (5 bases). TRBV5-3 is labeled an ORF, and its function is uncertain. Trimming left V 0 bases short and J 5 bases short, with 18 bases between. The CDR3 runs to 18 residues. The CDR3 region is CARSLADGQGNHNSPLHF. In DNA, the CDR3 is TGTGCCAGAAGCTTGGCCGACGGACAAGGAAATCATAATTCACCCCTCCACTTT.

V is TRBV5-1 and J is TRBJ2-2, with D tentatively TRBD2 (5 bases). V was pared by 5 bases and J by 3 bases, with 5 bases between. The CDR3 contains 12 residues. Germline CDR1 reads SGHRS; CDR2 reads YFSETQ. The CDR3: CASRRDTGELFF. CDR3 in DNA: TGCGCCAGCAGGCGGGACACCGGGGAGCTGTTTTTT.

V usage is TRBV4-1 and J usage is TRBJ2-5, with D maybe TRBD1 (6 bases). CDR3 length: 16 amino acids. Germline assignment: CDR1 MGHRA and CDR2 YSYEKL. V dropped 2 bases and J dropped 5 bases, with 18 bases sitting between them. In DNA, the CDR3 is TGCGCCAGCAGCCAACCCCTGCGGCAGGGGCGGGAGACCCAGTACTTC. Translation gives CASSQPLRQGRETQYF.

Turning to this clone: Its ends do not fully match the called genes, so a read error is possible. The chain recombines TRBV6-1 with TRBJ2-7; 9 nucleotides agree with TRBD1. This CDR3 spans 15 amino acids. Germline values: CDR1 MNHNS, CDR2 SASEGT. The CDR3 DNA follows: TGTGCCAGCAGTAAACCGGGACAGGGAATCTACGAGCGGTACTTC. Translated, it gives CASSKPGQGIYERYF.

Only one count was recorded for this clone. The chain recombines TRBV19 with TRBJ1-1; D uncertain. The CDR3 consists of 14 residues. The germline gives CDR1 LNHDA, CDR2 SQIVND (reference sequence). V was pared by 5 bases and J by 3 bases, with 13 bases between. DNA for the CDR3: TGTGCCAGTAGTTTTCGGGAGTGGGACACTGAAGCTTTCTTT. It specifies CASSFREWDTEAFF.

CDR3: CASSLSPQETQYF. CDR3 sequence (DNA): TGTGCCAGCAGCTTAAGCCCTCAGGAGACCCAGTACTTC. V usage is TRBV7-3 and J usage is TRBJ2-5; D not certain. The CDR3 has 13 amino acids. V lost 1 base and J 5 bases, leaving 8 bases between the germline ends. Germline lookup yields CDR1 SGHTA and CDR2 FQGTGA.

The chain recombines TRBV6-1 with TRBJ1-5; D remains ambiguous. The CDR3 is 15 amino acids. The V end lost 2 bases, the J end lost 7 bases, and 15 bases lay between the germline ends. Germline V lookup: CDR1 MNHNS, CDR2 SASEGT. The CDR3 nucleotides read TGTGCCAGCAGTGAATTAATTACAGAGTACCAGCCCCAGCATTTT. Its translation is CASSELITEYQPQHF.

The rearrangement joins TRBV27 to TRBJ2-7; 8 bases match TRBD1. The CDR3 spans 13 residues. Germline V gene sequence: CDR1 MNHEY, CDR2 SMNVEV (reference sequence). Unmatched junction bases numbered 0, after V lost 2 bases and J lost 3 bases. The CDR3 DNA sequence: TGTGCCAGCAGTTTAGACAGGGGCTACGAGCAGTACTTC. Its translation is CASSLDRGYEQYF.

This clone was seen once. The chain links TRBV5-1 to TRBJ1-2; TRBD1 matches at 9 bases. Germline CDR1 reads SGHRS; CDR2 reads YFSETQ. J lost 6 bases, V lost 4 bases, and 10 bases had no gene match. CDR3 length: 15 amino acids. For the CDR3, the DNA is TGCGCCAGCAGCAGTACCCCCGGGACAGGGCATGGCTACACCTTC. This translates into CASSSTPGTGHGYTF.

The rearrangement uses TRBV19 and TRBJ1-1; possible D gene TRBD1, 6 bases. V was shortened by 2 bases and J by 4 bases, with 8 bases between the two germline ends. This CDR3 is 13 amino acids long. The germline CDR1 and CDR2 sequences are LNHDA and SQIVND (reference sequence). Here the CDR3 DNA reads TGTGCCAGTAGTATAAGGGGGACCACTGAAGCTTTCTTT. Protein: CASSIRGTTEAFF.

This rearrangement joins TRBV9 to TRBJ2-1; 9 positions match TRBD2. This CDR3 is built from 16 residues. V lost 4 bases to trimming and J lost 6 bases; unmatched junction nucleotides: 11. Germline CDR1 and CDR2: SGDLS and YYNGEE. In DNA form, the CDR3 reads TGTGCCAGCAGCCCCACCCGCGGGGGGGGAGGCAATGAGCAGTTCTTC. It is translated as CASSPTRGGGGNEQFF.